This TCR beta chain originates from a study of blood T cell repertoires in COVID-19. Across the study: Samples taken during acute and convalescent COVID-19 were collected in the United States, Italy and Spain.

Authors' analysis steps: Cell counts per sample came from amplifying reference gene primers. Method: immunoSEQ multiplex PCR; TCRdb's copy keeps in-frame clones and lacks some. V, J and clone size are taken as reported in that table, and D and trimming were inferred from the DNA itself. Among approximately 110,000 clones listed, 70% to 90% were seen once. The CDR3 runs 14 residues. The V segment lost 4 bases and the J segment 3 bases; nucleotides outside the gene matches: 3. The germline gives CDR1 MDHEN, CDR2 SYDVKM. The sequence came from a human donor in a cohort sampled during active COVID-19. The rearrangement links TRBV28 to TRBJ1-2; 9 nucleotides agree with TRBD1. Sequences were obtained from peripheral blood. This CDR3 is CASSSGQGYYGYTF. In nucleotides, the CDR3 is TGTGCCAGCAGTTCCGGACAGGGGTACTATGGCTACACCTTC.